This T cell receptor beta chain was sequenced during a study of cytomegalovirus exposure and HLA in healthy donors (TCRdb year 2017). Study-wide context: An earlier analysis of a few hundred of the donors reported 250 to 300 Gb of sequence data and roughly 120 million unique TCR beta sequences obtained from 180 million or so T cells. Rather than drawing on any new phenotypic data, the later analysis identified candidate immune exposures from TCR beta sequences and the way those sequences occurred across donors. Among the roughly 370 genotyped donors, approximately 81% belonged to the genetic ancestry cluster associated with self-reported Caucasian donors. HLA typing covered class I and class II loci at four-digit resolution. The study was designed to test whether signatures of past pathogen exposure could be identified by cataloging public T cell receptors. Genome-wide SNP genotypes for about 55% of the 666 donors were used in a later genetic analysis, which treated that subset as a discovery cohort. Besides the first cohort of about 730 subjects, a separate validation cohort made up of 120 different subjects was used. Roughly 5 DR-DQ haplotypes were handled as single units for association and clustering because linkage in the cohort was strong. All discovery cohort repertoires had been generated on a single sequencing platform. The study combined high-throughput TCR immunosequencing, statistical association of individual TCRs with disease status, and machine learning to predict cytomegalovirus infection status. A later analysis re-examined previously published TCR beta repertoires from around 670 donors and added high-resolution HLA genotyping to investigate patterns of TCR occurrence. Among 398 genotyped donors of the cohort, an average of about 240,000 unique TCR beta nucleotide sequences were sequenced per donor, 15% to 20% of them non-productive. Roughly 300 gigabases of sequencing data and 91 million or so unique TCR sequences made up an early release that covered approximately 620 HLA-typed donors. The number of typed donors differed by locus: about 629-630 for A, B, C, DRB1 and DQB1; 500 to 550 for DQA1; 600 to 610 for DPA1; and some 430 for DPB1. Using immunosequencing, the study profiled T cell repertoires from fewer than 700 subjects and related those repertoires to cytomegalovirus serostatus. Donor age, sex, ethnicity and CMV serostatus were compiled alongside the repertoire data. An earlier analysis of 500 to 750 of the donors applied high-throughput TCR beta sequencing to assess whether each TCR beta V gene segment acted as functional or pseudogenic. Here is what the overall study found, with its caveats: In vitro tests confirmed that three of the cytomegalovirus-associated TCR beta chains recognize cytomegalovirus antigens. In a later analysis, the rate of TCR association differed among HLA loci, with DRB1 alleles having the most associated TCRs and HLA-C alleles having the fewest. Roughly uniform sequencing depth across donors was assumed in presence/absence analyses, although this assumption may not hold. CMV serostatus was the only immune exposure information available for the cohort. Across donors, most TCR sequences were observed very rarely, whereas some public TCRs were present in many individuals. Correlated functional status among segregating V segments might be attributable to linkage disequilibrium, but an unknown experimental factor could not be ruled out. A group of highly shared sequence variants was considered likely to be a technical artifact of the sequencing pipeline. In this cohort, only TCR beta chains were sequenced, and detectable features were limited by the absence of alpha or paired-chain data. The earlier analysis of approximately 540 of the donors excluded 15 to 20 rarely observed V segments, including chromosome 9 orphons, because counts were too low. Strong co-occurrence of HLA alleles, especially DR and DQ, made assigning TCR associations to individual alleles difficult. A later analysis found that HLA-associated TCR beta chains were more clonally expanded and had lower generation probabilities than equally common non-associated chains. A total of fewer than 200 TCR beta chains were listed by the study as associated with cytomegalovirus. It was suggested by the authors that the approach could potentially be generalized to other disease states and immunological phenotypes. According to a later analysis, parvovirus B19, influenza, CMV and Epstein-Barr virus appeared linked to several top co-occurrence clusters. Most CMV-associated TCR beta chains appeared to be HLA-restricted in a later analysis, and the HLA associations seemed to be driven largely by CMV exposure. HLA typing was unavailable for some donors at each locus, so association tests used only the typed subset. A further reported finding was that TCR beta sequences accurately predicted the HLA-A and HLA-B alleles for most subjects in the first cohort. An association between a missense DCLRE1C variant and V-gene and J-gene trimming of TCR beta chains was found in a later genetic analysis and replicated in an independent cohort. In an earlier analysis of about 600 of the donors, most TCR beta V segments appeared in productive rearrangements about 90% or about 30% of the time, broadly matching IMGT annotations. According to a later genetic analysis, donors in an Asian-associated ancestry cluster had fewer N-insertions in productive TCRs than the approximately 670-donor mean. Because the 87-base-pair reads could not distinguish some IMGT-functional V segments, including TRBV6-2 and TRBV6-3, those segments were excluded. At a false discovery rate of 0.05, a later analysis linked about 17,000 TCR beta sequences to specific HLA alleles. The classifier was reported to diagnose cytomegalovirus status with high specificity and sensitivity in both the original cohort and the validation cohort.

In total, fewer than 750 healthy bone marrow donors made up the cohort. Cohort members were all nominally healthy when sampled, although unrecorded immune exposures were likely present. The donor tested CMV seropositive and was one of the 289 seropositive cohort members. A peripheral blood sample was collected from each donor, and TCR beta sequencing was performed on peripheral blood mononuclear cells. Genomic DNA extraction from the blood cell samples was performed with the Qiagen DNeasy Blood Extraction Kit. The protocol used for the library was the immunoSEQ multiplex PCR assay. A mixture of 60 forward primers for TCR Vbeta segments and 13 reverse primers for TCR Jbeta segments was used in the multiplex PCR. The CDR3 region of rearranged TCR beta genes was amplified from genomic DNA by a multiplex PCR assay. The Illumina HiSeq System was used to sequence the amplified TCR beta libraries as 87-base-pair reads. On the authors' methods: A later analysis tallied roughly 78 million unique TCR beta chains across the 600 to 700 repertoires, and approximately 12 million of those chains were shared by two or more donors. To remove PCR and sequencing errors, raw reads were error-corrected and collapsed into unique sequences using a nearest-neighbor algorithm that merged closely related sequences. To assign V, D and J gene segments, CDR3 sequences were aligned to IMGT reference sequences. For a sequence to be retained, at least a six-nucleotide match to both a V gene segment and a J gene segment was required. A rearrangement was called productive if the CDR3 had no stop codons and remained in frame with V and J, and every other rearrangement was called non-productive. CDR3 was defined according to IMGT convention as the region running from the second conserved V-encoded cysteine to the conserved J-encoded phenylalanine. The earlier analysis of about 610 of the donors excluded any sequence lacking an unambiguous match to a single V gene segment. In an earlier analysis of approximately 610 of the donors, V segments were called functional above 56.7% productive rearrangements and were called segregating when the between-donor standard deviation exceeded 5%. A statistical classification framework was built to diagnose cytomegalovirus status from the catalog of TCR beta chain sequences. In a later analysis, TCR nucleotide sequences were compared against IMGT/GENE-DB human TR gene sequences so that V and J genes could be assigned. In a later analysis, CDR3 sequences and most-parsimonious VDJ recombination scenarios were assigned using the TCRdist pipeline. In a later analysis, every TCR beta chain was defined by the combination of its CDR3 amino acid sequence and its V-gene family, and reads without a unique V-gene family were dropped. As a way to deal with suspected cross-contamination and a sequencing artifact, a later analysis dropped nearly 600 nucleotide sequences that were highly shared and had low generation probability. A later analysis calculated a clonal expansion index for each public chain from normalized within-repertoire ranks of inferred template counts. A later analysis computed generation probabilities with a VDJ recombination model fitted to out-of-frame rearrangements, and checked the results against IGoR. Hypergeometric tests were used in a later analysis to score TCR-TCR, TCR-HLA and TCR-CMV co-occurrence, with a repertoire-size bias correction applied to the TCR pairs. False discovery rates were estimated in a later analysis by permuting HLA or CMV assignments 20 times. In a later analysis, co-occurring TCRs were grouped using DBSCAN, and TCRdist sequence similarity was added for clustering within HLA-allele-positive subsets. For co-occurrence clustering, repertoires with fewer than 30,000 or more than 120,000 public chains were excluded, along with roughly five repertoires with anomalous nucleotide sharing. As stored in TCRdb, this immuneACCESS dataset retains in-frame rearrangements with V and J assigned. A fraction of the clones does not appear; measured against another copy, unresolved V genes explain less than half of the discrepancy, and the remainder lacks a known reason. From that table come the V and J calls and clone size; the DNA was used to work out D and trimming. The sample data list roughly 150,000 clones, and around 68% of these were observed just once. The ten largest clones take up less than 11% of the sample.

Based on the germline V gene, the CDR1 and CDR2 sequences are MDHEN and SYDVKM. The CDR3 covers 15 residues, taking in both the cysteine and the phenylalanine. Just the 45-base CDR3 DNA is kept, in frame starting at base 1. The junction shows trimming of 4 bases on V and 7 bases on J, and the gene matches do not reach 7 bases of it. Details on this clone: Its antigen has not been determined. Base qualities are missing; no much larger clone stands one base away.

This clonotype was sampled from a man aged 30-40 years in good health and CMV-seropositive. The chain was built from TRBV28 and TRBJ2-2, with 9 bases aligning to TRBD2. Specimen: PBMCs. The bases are TGTGCCAGCAGTTATAGCGGGAGAATTGTCGGGGAGCTGTTTTTT. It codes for CASSYSGRIVGELFF.